The entry below gives a single TCR beta chain sequence along with its context. Its antigen is still unknown. Authors' data handling: For the immunoSEQ data, sequences were junction-only without quality scores, so filtering differed. The assay was immunoSEQ multiplex PCR, and TCRdb's table has in-frame clones only and misses some. The V and J calls and clone size were taken over from that table, and D and trimming were inferred from the DNA. The profile shows some 450,000 clones, about 74% of them singletons. Germline loops: CDR1 ENHRY, CDR2 SYGVKD. CDR3 size: 13 residues. V was clipped by 7 bases and J by 4 bases, with 11 bases between them. The data originate from a study of shared clonotypes between healthy human individuals. Study findings and constraints: Sampling involved blood alone; tissue repertoires likely differ.

V is TRBV10-3 and J is TRBJ1-5; D is unclear. The sequencing sample was made of PBMCs. The sequence was collected from a woman in her forties in good health. Some clones in this sample may be carry-over from other donors' samples. This chain's CDR3 is CAINQDRNQPQHF. DNA for the CDR3: TGTGCCATCAACCAGGACCGAAATCAGCCCCAGCATTTT.